This T cell receptor beta chain was identified in a study of cytomegalovirus exposure and HLA in healthy donors. V gave up 2 bases and J gave up 4 bases, with 15 bases separating them. Germline loops: CDR1 MGHRA, CDR2 YSYEKL. The CDR3 has 15 amino acids. PCR involved 60 Vbeta and 13 Jbeta primers. Repertoires were generated with immunoSEQ multiplex PCR, while TCRdb's copy carries only in-frame clones and drops some. The data contain roughly 100,000 clones, roughly 80% of them singletons. Concerning this clone itself: Its specificity is unknown.

Overall study findings and caveats: A few chains linked to CMV were shown in vitro to be specific for CMV antigens. Associated with cytomegalovirus, according to the listing, were approximately 160 TCR beta chains. Later on, a genetic analysis was performed. It linked a missense variant in DCLRE1C with V- and J-gene trimming of TCR beta. The study assumed roughly uniform donor sequencing depth for presence/absence analyses.

The receptor's source is a woman aged 40 to 50 in good health and CMV-seropositive. The chain links TRBV4-1 to TRBJ2-7, with D maybe TRBD2 (6 bases). Sequencing was done on a sample of PBMCs. The DNA for the CDR3 is TGCGCCAGCAGCCAAAACCCAGGAGGGCCATACGAGCAGTACTTC. This gives the protein CASSQNPGGPYEQYF.